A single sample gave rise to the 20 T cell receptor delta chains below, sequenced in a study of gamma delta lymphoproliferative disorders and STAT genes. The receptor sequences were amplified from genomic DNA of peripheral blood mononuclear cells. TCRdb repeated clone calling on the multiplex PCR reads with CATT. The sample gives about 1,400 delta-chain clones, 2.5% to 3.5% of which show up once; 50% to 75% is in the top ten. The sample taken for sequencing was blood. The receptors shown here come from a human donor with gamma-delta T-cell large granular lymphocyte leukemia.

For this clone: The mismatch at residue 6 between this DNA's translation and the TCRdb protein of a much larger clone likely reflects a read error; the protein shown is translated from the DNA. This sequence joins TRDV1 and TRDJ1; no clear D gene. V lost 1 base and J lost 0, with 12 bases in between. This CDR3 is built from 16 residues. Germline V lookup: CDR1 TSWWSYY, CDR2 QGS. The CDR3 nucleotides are TGTGCTCTTGGGGAACGACCCGGGGCGTACACCGATAAACTCATCTTT. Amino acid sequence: CALGERPGAYTDKLIF.

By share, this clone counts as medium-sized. The chain's CDR3 is CALGETGPFGWYTDKLIF. DNA for the CDR3: TGTGCTCTTGGGGAAACCGGGCCATTCGGCTGGTACACCGATAAACTCATCTTT. The chain uses TRDV1 and TRDJ1; D ambiguous. The CDR3 spans 18 residues. CDR1 is TSWWSYY, CDR2 QGS, per germline. Trimming left V 2 bases short and J 0 bases short, with 19 bases between.

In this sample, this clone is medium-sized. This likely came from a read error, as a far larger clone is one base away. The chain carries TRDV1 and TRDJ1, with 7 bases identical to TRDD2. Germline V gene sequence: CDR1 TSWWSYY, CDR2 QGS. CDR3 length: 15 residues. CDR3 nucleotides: TGTGCTCTTGGGGTCCTTCCTCCGGGCGTACATAAACCCATCTTT. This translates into CALGVLPPGVHKPIF.

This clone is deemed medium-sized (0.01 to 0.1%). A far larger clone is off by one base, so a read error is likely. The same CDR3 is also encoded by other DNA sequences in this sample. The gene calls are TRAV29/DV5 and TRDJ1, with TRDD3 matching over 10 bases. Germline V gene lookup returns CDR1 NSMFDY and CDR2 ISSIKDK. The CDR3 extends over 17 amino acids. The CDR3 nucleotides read TGTGCGGCAACTTCCTCGTACTGGGGGATCTACACCGATAAACTCATCTTT. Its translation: CAATSSYWGIYTDKLIF.

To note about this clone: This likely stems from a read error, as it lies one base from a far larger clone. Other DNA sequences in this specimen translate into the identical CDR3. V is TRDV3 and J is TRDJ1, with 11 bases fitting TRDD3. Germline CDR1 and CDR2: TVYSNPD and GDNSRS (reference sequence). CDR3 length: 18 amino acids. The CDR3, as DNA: TGTGCCTCTGCCTCGTACTGGGGGATAATGGAGTACACCGATAAACTTATCTTT. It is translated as CASASYWGIMEYTDKLIF.

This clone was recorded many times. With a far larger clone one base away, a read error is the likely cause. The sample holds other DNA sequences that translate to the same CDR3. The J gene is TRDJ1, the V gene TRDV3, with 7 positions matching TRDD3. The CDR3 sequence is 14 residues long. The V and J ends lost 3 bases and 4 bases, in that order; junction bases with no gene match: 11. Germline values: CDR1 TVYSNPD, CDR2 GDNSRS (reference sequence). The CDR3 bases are TGTGCCTTAGGTCTAGGGGATAGGGGCGATAAACTCATCTTT. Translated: CALGLGDRGDKLIF.

The CDR3 protein is CACDTVEGWGIQAGDKLIF. CDR3 bases: TGTGCCTGTGACACCGTAGAGGGATGGGGGATACAGGCGGGCGATAAACTCATCTTT. No V gene call was produced; the J gene was TRDJ1; the table's TRDD3 call for D was not verified on the DNA. The CDR3 loop spans 19 amino acids.

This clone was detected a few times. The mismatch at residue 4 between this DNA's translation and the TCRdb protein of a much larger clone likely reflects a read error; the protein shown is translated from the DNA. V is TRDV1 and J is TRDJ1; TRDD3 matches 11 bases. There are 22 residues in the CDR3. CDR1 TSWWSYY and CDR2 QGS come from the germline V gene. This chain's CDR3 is CALRERPYPYWGINRVTDKLIF. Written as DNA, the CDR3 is TGTGCTCTTAGGGAACGCCCTTATCCGTACTGGGGGATAAATAGAGTCACCGATAAACTCATCTTT.

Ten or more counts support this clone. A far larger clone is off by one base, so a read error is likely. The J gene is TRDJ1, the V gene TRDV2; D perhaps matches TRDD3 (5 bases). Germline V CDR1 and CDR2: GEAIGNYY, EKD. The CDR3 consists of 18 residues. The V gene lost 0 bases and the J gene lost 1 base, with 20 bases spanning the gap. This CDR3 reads CACDTVRLPGWGTDKLIF. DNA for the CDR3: TGTGCCTGTGACACCGTGAGACTGCCCGGATGGGGCACCGATAAACTCATCTTT.

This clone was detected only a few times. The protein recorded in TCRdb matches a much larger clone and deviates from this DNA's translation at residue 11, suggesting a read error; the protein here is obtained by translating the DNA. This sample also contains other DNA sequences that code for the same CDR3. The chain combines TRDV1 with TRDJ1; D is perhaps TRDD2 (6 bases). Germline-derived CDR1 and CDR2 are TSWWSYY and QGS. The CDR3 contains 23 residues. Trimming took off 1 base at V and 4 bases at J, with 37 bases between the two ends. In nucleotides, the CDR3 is TGTGCTCTTGGGGAACGTCTCGATTTCCTATGGATTACCTGGGCCCAAAGATGCGATAAACTCATCTTT. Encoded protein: CALGERLDFLWITWAQRCDKLIF.

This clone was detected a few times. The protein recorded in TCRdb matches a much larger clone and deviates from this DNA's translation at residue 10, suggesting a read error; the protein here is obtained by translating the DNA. CDR3 DNA sequence: TGTGCCTCTGCCTCGTACTGGGGGATAGTGGAGTACACCGATAAACTCATCTTT. It translates to CASASYWGIVEYTDKLIF. The chain employs TRDV3 and TRDJ1; TRDD3 aligns across 11 bases. The CDR3 runs 18 residues. Per germline, CDR1 TVYSNPD and CDR2 GDNSRS (reference sequence). The trim removed 4 bases at V and 0 bases at J, leaving 16 bases unmatched.

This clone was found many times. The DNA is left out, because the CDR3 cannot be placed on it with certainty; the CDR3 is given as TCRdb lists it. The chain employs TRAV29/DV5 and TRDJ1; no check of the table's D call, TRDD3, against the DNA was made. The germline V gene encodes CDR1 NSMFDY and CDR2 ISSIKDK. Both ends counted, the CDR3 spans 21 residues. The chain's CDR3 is CSVLLCSNFLVLGDTNDKLIF.

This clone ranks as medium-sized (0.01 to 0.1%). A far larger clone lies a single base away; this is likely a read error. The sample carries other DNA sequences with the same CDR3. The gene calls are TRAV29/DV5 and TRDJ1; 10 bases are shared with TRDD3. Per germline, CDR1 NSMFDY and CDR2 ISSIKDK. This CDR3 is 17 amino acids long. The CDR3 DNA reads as TGCGCAGCAACTTCCTCGTACTGGGGGATCTACACCGATAAACTCATCTTT. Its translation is CAATSSYWGIYTDKLIF.

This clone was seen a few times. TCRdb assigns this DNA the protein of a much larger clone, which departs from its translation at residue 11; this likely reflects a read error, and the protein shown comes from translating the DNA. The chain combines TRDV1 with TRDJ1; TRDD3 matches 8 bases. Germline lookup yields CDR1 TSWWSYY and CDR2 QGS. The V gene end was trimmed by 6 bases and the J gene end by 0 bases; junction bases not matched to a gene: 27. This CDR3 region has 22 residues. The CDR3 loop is CALGFYFPGTNWGLPYTDKLIF. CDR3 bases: TGTGCTCTTGGTTTCTACTTCCCTGGAACTAACTGGGGGCTACCCTACACCGATAAACTCATCTTT.

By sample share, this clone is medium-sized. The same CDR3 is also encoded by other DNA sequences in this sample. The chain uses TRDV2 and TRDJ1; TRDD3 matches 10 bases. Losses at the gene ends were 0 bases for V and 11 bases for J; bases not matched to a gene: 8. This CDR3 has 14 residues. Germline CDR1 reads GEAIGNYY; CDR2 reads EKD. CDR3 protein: CACDTVLGDSGLIF. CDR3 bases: TGTGCCTGTGACACCGTACTGGGGGATTCCGGTCTCATCTTT.

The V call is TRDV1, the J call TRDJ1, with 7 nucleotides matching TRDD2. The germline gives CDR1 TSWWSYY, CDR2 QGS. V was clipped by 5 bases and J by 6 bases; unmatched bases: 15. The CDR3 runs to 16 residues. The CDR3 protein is CALGPFLPPGVHKLIF. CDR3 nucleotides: TGTGCTCTTGGGCCCTTCCTTCCTCCGGGCGTACATAAACTCATCTTT.

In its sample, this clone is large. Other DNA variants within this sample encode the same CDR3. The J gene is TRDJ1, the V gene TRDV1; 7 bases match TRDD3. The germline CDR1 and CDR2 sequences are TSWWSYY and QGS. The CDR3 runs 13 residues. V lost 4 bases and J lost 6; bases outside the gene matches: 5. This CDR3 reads CALGVTGANKLIF. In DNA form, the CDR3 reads TGTGCTCTTGGGGTCACTGGGGCTAATAAACTCATCTTT.

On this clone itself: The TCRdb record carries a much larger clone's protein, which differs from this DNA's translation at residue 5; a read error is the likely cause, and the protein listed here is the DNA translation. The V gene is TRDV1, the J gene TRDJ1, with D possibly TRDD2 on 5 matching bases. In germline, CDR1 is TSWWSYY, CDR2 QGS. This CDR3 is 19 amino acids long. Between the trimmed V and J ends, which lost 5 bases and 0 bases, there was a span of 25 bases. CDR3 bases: TGTGCTCTTGGGAAAGCCGCTCCCTACCAGCCTTCGTACACCGATAAACTCATCTTT. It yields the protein CALGKAAPYQPSYTDKLIF.

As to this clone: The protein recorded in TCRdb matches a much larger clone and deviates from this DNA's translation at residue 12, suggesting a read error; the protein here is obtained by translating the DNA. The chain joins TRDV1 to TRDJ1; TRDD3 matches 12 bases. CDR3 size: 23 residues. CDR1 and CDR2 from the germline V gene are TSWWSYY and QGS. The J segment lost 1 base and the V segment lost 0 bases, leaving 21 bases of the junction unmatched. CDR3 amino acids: CALGELKLYSFCYWGIPTDKLIF. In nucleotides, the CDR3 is TGTGCTCTTGGGGAACTGAAATTGTATTCCTTCTGCTACTGGGGGATACCCACCGATAAACTCATCTTT.

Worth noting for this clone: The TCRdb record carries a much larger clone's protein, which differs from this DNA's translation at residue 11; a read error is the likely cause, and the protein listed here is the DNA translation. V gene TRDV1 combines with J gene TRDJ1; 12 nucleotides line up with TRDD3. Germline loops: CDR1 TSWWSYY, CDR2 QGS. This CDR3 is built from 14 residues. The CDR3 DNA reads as TGTGCTCTTTTTACTGGGGGATACACCGATAGACTCATCTTT. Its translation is CALFTGGYTDRLIF.